Following are 5 T cell receptor beta chains from one sample sequenced in a study of technical replicates of blood from a handful of donors. Method: immunoSEQ multiplex PCR; TCRdb's copy keeps in-frame clones and lacks some. The sample includes 75,000 to 95,000 clones, 85% to 95% of them seen just once. Material: T cells isolated from PBMCs. Receptors were obtained from a human donor in good health.

This sequence joins TRBV9 and TRBJ1-1, with a possible D match to TRBD1 (6 bases). CDR1 SGDLS and CDR2 YYNGEE come from the germline V gene. The ends were cut back, 2 bases at V and 1 base at J, with 9 bases in the middle. There are 14 residues in the CDR3. The CDR3: CASSVVRGNTEAFF. The CDR3 nucleotides are TGTGCCAGCAGCGTCGTCAGGGGGAACACTGAAGCTTTCTTT.

The rearrangement uses TRBV5-6 and TRBJ2-7; D is possibly TRBD1 (5 bases). V lost 5 bases and J 2 bases, leaving 26 bases between the germline ends. CDR3 length: 18 residues. Germline assignment: CDR1 SGHDT and CDR2 YYEEEE. The DNA for the CDR3 is TGTGCCAGCAGATTGAAGGTAACAGGTACAAACGGTCCCTACGAGCAGTACTTC. This gives the protein CASRLKVTGTNGPYEQYF.

The V and J genes are TRBV9 and TRBJ1-1; tentatively, D is TRBD1 (6 bases). There are 14 residues in the CDR3. Looked up from germline, CDR1 is SGDLS and CDR2 is YYNGEE. With 0 bases removed from V and 2 bases from J, the gap between germline ends came to 8 bases. The CDR3 bases are TGTGCCAGCAGCGTAGCAGGGGACAACACTGAAGCTTTCTTT. As protein: CASSVAGDNTEAFF.

The genes are TRBV5-1 and TRBJ2-1; 11 nucleotides match TRBD1. Trimming at V came to 3 bases and at J to 6 bases, leaving 5 bases not matched to a gene. The CDR3 contains 15 residues. Germline CDR1 SGHRS, CDR2 YFSETQ. This chain's CDR3 is CASSSGTGGFNEQFF. The DNA for the CDR3 is TGCGCCAGCAGCTCGGGGACAGGGGGATTCAATGAGCAGTTCTTC.

The rearrangement uses TRBV7-9 and TRBJ1-1; no definite D call. Per the germline V gene, CDR1 is SEHNR and CDR2 is FQNEAQ (reference sequence). The CDR3 length is 12 residues. The V gene lost 3 bases and the J gene lost 4 bases, with 6 bases spanning the gap. CDR3 in amino acids: CASSFHSTEAFF. The CDR3 coding sequence is TGTGCCAGCAGCTTCCATAGCACTGAAGCTTTCTTT.